This T cell receptor beta chain was identified in a study of shared clonotypes between healthy human individuals. About the study: Donors consisted of two women and a few men between 18 and 49.

This table comes from immunoSEQ multiplex PCR, and its TCRdb copy is limited to in-frame clones, with some not included. The sample includes about 510,000 clones, about 96% of them seen just once. The CDR3 runs to 15 residues. CDR1 and CDR2 (germline): SGHRS, YFSETQ. V was clipped by 5 bases and J by 3 bases; unmatched bases: 10. The chain combines TRBV5-1 with TRBJ2-7; 8 positions agree with TRBD1. The source is a woman in her twenties or thirties in good health. Sequencing used naive CD4+ T cells sorted from blood. Regarding subset: CD45RA+ positively selected. The CDR3 sequence is CASSRGQGSLYEQYF. The CDR3 region has the DNA TGCGCCAGCAGTCGAGGACAGGGTTCTCTCTACGAGCAGTACTTC.